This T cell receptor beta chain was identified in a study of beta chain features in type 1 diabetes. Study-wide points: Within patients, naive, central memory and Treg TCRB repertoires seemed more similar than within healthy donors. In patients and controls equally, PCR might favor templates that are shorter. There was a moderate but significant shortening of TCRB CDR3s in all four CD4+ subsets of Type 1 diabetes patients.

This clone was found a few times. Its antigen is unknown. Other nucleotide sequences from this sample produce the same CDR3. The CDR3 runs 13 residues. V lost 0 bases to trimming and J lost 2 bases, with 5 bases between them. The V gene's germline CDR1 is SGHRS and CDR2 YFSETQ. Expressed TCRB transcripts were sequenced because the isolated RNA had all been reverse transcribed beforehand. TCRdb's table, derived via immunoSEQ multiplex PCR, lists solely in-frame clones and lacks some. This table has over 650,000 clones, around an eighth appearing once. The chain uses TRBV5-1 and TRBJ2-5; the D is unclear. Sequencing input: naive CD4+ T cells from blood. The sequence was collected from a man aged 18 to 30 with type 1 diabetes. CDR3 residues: CASSLEGQETQYF. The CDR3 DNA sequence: TGCGCCAGCAGCTTGGAGGGTCAAGAGACCCAGTACTTC.